The T cell receptor (beta chain) under discussion was sequenced for a study of shared T cell receptors in the human thymus. The CDR3 has 16 amino acids. Per the germline V gene, CDR1 is GTSNPN and CDR2 is SVGIG (reference sequence). Data came from immunoSEQ multiplex PCR; TCRdb stores just in-frame clones and leaves some out. The top ten hold around 0.019% of the sample, which has a few hundred thousand clones, approximately 95% seen once. With regard to this clone: The junction shows a germline mismatch at one end, possibly a read error.

The sequence derives from a human donor. The V and J genes are TRBV30 and TRBJ2-1; weak D call: TRBD2 (7 bases). The sample was thymocytes. The CDR3 spells CAWSVQGAGSSNEQFF. The CDR3 DNA reads as TGTGCCTGGAGTGTACAGGGAGCGGGATCCTCCAATGAGCAGTTCTTC.